This T cell receptor (beta chain) was sequenced during a study of blood T cell repertoires in COVID-19. In the study overall: Sites across the United States, Italy and Spain contributed samples from acute and convalescent COVID-19. In each case, the material was cDNA or gDNA derived from T cells, B-cell-depleted T cells, or PBMCs.

Losses at the gene ends were 4 bases for V and 6 bases for J; bases not matched to a gene: 14. CDR1 PRHDT and CDR2 FYEKMQ come from the germline V gene (reference sequence). The CDR3 spans 16 residues. As originally analysed: Amplification of reference gene primers was used by the study to estimate nucleated cell counts. Profiling relied on immunoSEQ multiplex PCR, and the TCRdb table lists in-frame clones only, not all of them. The V and J calls and clone size were taken over from that table, and D and trimming were inferred from the DNA. The table includes about 50,000 clones, 65% to 85% detected once.

The clonotype originates from a middle-aged man with acute or convalescent COVID-19. The specimen sequenced was peripheral blood. The rearrangement links TRBV13 to TRBJ2-7; 8 bases fit TRBD2. The DNA of the CDR3 is TGTGCCAGCAGCTACTACCGAGCGGGAGATGGGGGCGAGCAGTACTTC. Translating it yields CASSYYRAGDGGEQYF.